The sequence of this TCR beta chain was determined in a study of blood T cell repertoires in COVID-19. In the original analysis: Nucleated cell number was recorded as an estimate derived from reference gene primer amplification. Clones were read by immunoSEQ multiplex PCR, and TCRdb kept only the in-frame ones, dropping some. The DNA gave D and trimming, while V, J and clone size come from that table. The repertoire holds 150,000 to 200,000 clones, with roughly 86% as singletons. V dropped 1 base and J dropped 2; count of bases not matched to a gene: 4. The CDR3 contains 15 residues. CDR1 and CDR2 from the germline V gene are SGHTS and YDEGEE. Living in under 30 US areas, the participants were between roughly 18 and 95 years of age.

The chain is built from TRBV5-8 and TRBJ2-7; 9 bases fit TRBD1. This receptor was taken from a woman under 40 who had recovered from COVID-19. Sequencing was done on a sample of PBMCs or T cells enriched from blood (not recorded which). The CDR3 DNA is TGTGCCAGCAGCTTGTCGGGACAGGGAACCTACGAGCAGTACTTC. Encoded protein: CASSLSGQGTYEQYF.